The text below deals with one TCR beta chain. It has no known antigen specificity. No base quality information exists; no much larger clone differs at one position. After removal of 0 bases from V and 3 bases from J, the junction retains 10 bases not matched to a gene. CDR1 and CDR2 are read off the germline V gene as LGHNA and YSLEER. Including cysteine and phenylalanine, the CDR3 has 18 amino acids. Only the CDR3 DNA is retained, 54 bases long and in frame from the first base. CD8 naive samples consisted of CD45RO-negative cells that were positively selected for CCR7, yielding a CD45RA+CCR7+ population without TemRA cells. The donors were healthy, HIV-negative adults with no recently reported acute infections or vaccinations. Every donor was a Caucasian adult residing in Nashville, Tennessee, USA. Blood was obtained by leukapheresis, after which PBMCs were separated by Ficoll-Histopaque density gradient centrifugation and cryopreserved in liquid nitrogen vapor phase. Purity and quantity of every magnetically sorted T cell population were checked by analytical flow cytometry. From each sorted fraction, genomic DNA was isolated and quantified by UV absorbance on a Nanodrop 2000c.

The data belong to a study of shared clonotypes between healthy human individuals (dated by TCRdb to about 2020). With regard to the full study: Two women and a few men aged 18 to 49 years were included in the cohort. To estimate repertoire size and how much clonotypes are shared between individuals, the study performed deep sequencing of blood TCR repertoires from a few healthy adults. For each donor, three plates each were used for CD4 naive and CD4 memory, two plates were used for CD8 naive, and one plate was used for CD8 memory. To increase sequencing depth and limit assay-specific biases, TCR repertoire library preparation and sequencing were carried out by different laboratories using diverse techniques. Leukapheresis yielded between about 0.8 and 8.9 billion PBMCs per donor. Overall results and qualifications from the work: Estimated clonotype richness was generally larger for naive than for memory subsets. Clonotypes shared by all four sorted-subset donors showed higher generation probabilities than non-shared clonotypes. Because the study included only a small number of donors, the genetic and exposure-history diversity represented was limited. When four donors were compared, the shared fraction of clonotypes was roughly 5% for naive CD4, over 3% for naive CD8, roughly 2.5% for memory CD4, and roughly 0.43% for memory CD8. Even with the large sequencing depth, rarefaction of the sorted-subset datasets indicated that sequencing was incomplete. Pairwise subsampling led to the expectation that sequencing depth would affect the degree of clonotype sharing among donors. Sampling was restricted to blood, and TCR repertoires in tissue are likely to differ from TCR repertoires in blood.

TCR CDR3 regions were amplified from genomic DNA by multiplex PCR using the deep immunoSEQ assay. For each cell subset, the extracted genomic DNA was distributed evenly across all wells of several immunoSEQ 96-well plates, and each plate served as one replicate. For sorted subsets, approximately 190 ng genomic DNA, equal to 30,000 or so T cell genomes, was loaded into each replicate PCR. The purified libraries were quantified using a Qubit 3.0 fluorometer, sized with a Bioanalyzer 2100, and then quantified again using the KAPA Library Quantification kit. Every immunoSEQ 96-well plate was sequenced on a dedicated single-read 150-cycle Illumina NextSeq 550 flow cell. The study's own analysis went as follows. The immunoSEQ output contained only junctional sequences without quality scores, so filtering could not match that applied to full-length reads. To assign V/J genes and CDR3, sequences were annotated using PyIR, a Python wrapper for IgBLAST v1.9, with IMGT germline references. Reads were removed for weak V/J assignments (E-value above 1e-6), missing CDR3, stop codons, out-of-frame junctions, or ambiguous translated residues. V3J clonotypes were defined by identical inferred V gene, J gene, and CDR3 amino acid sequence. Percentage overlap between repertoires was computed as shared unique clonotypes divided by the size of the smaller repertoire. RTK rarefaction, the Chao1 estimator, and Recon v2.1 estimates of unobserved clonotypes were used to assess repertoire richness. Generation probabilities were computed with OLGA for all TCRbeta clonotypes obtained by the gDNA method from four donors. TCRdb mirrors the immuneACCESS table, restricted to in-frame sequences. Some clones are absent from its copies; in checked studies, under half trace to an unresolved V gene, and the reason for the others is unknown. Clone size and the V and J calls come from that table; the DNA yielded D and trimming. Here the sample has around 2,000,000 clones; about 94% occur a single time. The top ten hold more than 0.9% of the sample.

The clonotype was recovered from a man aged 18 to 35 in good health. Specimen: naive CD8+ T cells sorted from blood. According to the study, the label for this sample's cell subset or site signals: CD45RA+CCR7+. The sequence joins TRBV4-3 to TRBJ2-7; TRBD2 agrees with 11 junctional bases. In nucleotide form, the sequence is TGCGCCAGCAGCCAAGATTATACGGGGACTAGCGGAGACTACGAGCAGTACTTC. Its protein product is CASSQDYTGTSGDYEQYF.